These 27 T cell receptor beta chains originate from one sample sequenced in a study of shared clonotypes between healthy human individuals. Measured with immunoSEQ multiplex PCR; TCRdb has only the in-frame clones, and not every one. The sample records roughly 500,000 clones, about 96% being singletons. The sequencing input was naive CD4+ T cells sorted from blood. Subset meaning: CD45RA+ positively selected. The source of these receptors is a woman aged 25 to 45 in good health.

CDR3 amino acids: CASSLALAGIEQYF. The DNA of the CDR3 is TGCGCCAGCAGCTTGGCCCTGGCAGGGATTGAGCAGTACTTC. The rearrangement uses TRBV5-1 and TRBJ2-7, with D maybe TRBD1 (5 bases). The CDR3 contains 14 residues. The V end was cut by 0 bases, the J end by 7 bases, with 14 bases between. Per germline, CDR1 SGHRS and CDR2 YFSETQ.

This clone is a singleton in its sample. The V and J genes are TRBV5-1 and TRBJ1-2; 10 nucleotides line up with TRBD1. Germline loops: CDR1 SGHRS, CDR2 YFSETQ. With 4 bases clipped from V and 4 bases from J, the junction kept 10 bases outside the gene matches. The CDR3 is made up of 16 amino acids. The CDR3 here is CASSDAGTGVPYGYTF. CDR3 bases: TGCGCCAGCAGCGACGCGGGGACAGGGGTTCCCTATGGCTACACCTTC.

The chain couples TRBV18 to TRBJ1-1; the match to TRBD1 covers 7 bases. V lost 3 bases and J lost 0; bases outside the gene matches: 7. The CDR3 spans 16 residues. Germline V gene sequence: CDR1 KGHSH, CDR2 LQKENI. The CDR3 region has the DNA TGTGCCAGCTCACCGACAGGGTCGGAAATGAACACTGAAGCTTTCTTT. Translated, it gives CASSPTGSEMNTEAFF.

The chain links TRBV2 to TRBJ2-3, with 8 bases identical to TRBD2. The germline V gene has CDR1 SNHLY and CDR2 FYNNEI. Trimming cost V 2 bases and J 1 base; bases outside gene matches: 2. The CDR3 runs 15 residues. The CDR3 here is CASSEREGRTDTQYF. CDR3 nucleotides: TGTGCCAGCAGTGAACGGGAGGGCCGCACAGATACGCAGTATTTT.

The rearrangement joins TRBV2 to TRBJ1-5; the D is unclear. CDR3 length: 13 amino acids. Trimming left V 7 bases short and J 4 bases short, with 11 bases between. Germline CDR1 SNHLY, CDR2 FYNNEI. CDR3 sequence reads: CASIEMENQPQHF. The CDR3 DNA follows: TGTGCCAGCATCGAGATGGAGAATCAGCCCCAGCATTTT.

The rearrangement uses TRBV14 and TRBJ2-2; TRBD2 aligns across 8 bases. Germline V gene lookup returns CDR1 SGHDN and CDR2 FVKESK. This CDR3 spans 16 amino acids. The ends lost 1 base at V and 9 bases at J; junction bases unmatched: 10. This CDR3 is CASSQGTSPTVRELFF. The CDR3, as DNA: TGTGCCAGCAGCCAAGGGACTAGCCCCACCGTCAGGGAGCTGTTTTTT.

The chain combines TRBV5-1 with TRBJ1-5; weak D call: TRBD1 (6 bases). V shed 2 bases and J shed 6 bases, with 12 bases lying between them. The CDR3 loop spans 14 amino acids. The germline gives CDR1 SGHRS, CDR2 YFSETQ. The CDR3 region has the DNA TGCGCCAGCAGCTTAGGGGGGGCGGGTCAGCCCCAGCATTTT. Its translation: CASSLGGAGQPQHF. Full variable domain (rest looked up from reference TRBV5-1 and TRBJ1-5): KAGVTQTPRYLIKTRGQQVTLSCSPISGHRSVSWYQQTPGQGLQFLFEYFSETQRNKGNFPGRFSGRQFSNSRSEMNVSTLELGDSALYLCASSLGGAGQPQHFGDGTRLSIL.

The rearrangement joins TRBV4-1 to TRBJ2-7, with 10 bases aligning to TRBD2. Germline loops: CDR1 MGHRA, CDR2 YSYEKL. The V and J ends lost 2 bases and 6 bases, in that order; junction bases with no gene match: 10. The CDR3 totals 16 residues. CDR3 in amino acids: CASSQTSGRALGEQYF. The DNA for the CDR3 is TGCGCCAGCAGCCAAACAAGCGGGAGGGCCTTAGGCGAGCAGTACTTC.

V and J are TRBV7-9 and TRBJ1-6; D may be TRBD1 (5 bases). The CDR3 sequence is 15 residues long. V was clipped by 4 bases and J by 7 bases, with 14 bases between them. Germline CDR1 reads SEHNR; CDR2 reads FQNEAQ (reference sequence). This CDR3 is CASSSPHGTNSPLHF. Written as DNA, the CDR3 is TGTGCCAGCAGCTCCCCCCACGGGACCAATTCACCCCTCCACTTT. The full variable domain, in which reference TRBV7-9 and TRBJ1-6 provide the parts outside the CDR3, is DTGVSQNPRHKITKRGQNVTFRCDPISEHNRLYWYRQTLGQGPEFLTYFQNEAQLEKSRLLSDRFSAERPKGSFSTLEIQRTEQGDSAMYLCASSSPHGTNSPLHFGNGTRLTVT.

This rearrangement joins TRBV29-1 to TRBJ2-7, with 10 positions matching TRBD2. The CDR3 is 19 residues long. Germline V gene lookup returns CDR1 SQVTM and CDR2 ANQGSEA. V was pared by 4 bases and J by 2 bases, with 20 bases of the junction left unmatched. CDR3 sequence (DNA): TGCAGCGTTGGCACTCTACTTAAAAGCGGGAGGGCCGAAACCTACGAGCAGTACTTC. It encodes CSVGTLLKSGRAETYEQYF.

The V and J genes are TRBV2 and TRBJ2-3; the match to TRBD2 covers 11 bases. This CDR3 contains 17 residues. V trimming: 5 bases; J trimming: 0 bases; junction bases outside the gene matches: 7. Germline V lookup: CDR1 SNHLY, CDR2 FYNNEI. DNA of the CDR3: TGTGCCAGCAGTAGGGCTAGCGGGAGGCTCAGCACAGATACGCAGTATTTT. Translated, it gives CASSRASGRLSTDTQYF.

The rearrangement joins TRBV7-3 to TRBJ2-2, with 8 bases lining up with TRBD1. This CDR3 contains 16 residues. The V gene's germline CDR1 is SGHTA and CDR2 FQGTGA. The V and J ends lost 4 bases and 0 bases, in that order; junction bases with no gene match: 4. The CDR3 protein is CASSSQGGANTGELFF. CDR3 DNA sequence: TGTGCCAGCAGCTCACAGGGGGGCGCGAACACCGGGGAGCTGTTTTTT.

V usage is TRBV11-2 and J usage is TRBJ2-3; TRBD2 matches at 10 bases. This CDR3 is 16 amino acids long. The germline gives CDR1 SGHAT, CDR2 FQNNGV. The J segment lost 2 bases and the V segment lost 4 bases, leaving 6 bases of the junction unmatched. DNA for the CDR3: TGTGCCAGCAGCTATATAGCGGGGGGCTCCACAGATACGCAGTATTTT. Protein: CASSYIAGGSTDTQYF.

V usage is TRBV6-5 and J usage is TRBJ1-2, with D hard to call. Trimming pared 0 bases from V and 8 bases from J, leaving 13 bases between. CDR1 is MNHEY and CDR2 is SVGAGI in the germline V gene. This CDR3 spans 14 amino acids. The DNA of the CDR3 is TGTGCCAGCAGTTACTCGTTCCGGGCTGTCGGCTACACCTTC. This translates into CASSYSFRAVGYTF.

V gene TRBV5-1 combines with J gene TRBJ2-1; the D gene is possibly TRBD2 (5 bases). The CDR3 runs to 15 residues. Germline lookup yields CDR1 SGHRS and CDR2 YFSETQ. V was shortened by 0 bases and J by 6 bases, with 13 bases between the two germline ends. CDR3 residues: CASSLAGGSVNEQFF. The CDR3 DNA follows: TGCGCCAGCAGCTTGGCCGGCGGGTCGGTCAATGAGCAGTTCTTC. Complete variable domain (other parts from reference TRBV5-1 and TRBJ2-1): KAGVTQTPRYLIKTRGQQVTLSCSPISGHRSVSWYQQTPGQGLQFLFEYFSETQRNKGNFPGRFSGRQFSNSRSEMNVSTLELGDSALYLCASSLAGGSVNEQFFGPGTRLTVL.

The rearrangement links TRBV10-1 to TRBJ2-3, with D unresolved. CDR1 is WNHNN, CDR2 SYGVQD, per germline (reference sequence). CDR3 length: 15 amino acids. Trimming left V 2 bases short and J 6 bases short, with 15 bases between. DNA for the CDR3: TGCGCCAGCAGTGAGCTAGGTTCTGCCGCCGATACGCAGTATTTT. Amino acid sequence: CASSELGSAADTQYF.

V usage is TRBV5-1 and J usage is TRBJ1-1; D is ambiguous. CDR1 is SGHRS, CDR2 YFSETQ, per germline. This CDR3 is built from 14 residues. The germline V and J ends were trimmed by 0 bases and 3 bases, with 9 bases remaining between them. The CDR3 sequence is CASSLGHRDTEAFF. CDR3 coding DNA: TGCGCCAGCAGCTTGGGACACCGAGACACTGAAGCTTTCTTT.

This clone was detected once. The J gene is TRBJ2-7, the V gene TRBV28; 7 bases map to TRBD1. This CDR3 region has 14 residues. The J segment lost 7 bases and the V segment lost 6 bases, leaving 12 bases of the junction unmatched. Germline CDR1 MDHEN, CDR2 SYDVKM. CDR3 nucleotide sequence: TGTGCCAGCAGAGAACAGGGGTATGATTTAGAGCAGTACTTC. Translated, it gives CASREQGYDLEQYF.

V is TRBV10-2 and J is TRBJ2-1, with 13 bases matching TRBD2. CDR3 length: 15 amino acids. V shed 4 bases, J shed 7 bases, and the junction held 4 bases outside the gene matches. Germline CDR1 WSHSY, CDR2 SAAADI. The CDR3 nucleotides are TGCGCCAGCAGTGCGGGACTAGCGGGGAAAAATGAGCAGTTCTTC. It encodes CASSAGLAGKNEQFF.

The genes are TRBV6-1 and TRBJ2-7; 8 bases map to TRBD1. The CDR3 extends over 15 amino acids. The germline gives CDR1 MNHNS, CDR2 SASEGT. The V gene end was trimmed by 3 bases and the J gene end by 3 bases; junction bases not matched to a gene: 7. DNA of the CDR3: TGTGCCAGCAGTGATCAGACAGGGGCCTACTACGAGCAGTACTTC. As protein: CASSDQTGAYYEQYF.

The chain recombines TRBV28 with TRBJ2-1; the match to TRBD2 covers 14 bases. The CDR3 extends over 20 amino acids. The ends lost 5 bases at V and 0 bases at J; junction bases unmatched: 12. Germline V gene data show CDR1 as MDHEN and CDR2 as SYDVKM. CDR3 protein: CASSPTTSGRARPSYNEQFF. The CDR3 DNA sequence: TGTGCCAGCAGTCCTACGACTAGCGGGAGGGCCCGCCCCTCCTACAATGAGCAGTTCTTC.

The chain combines TRBV28 with TRBJ2-1; unclear D gene. V was clipped by 8 bases and J by 2 bases, with 7 bases between them. Germline values: CDR1 MDHEN, CDR2 SYDVKM. CDR3 size: 12 residues. In DNA, the CDR3 is TGTGCCAGCGGGCTGCCCTACAATGAGCAGTTCTTC. It translates to CASGLPYNEQFF.

The chain joins TRBV7-8 to TRBJ2-6; 8 nucleotides match TRBD1. The CDR3 contains 18 residues. V lost 0 bases, J lost 0 bases, and 4 bases stayed unmatched. Germline lookup yields CDR1 SGHVS and CDR2 FQNEAQ. The DNA for the CDR3 is TGTGCCAGCAGCTTAGCCGGGACAGGACACTCTGGGGCCAACGTCCTGACTTTC. Protein sequence: CASSLAGTGHSGANVLTF.

The chain employs TRBV7-2 and TRBJ2-5; D ambiguous. The V gene's germline CDR1 is SGHTA and CDR2 FQGNSA. The CDR3 is 12 amino acids. V dropped 5 bases and J dropped 5 bases, with 9 bases sitting between them. CDR3 amino acids: CASSPTRETQYF. The CDR3 bases are TGTGCCAGCAGCCCGACGAGGGAGACCCAGTACTTC.

J is TRBJ1-2 and V is TRBV7-2; D unclear. This CDR3 spans 15 amino acids. The V and J ends lost 1 base and 2 bases respectively, with 11 bases between them. Germline V lookup: CDR1 SGHTA, CDR2 FQGNSA. The CDR3, as DNA: TGTGCCAGCAGCTTAGTGCCCGGCAGAAACTATGGCTACACCTTC. Protein sequence: CASSLVPGRNYGYTF.

The gene calls are TRBV7-9 and TRBJ1-1; D perhaps matches TRBD1 (5 bases). V was shortened by 3 bases and J by 2 bases, with 10 bases between the two germline ends. The CDR3 length is 14 residues. Germline CDR1 and CDR2: SEHNR and FQNEAQ (reference sequence). The CDR3 sequence: CASSLRGSNTEAFF. In DNA, the CDR3 is TGTGCCAGCAGCTTGAGGGGAAGTAACACTGAAGCTTTCTTT. Complete variable domain (other parts from reference TRBV7-9 and TRBJ1-1): DTGVSQNPRHKITKRGQNVTFRCDPISEHNRLYWYRQTLGQGPEFLTYFQNEAQLEKSRLLSDRFSAERPKGSFSTLEIQRTEQGDSAMYLCASSLRGSNTEAFFGQGTRLTVV.

This rearrangement joins TRBV18 to TRBJ2-1, with unresolved D. This CDR3 region has 14 residues. From germline, CDR1 is KGHSH and CDR2 LQKENI. Trimming pared 5 bases from V and 7 bases from J, leaving 15 bases between. The CDR3 sequence: CASSYSISGNEQFF. The DNA of the CDR3 is TGTGCCAGCTCATACTCAATCTCCGGTAATGAGCAGTTCTTC. Full variable domain (outside the CDR3, taken from reference TRBV18 and TRBJ2-1): NAGVMQNPRHLVRRRGQEARLRCSPMKGHSHVYWYRQLPEEGLKFMVYLQKENIIDESGMPKERFSAEFPKEGPSILRIQQVVRGDSAAYFCASSYSISGNEQFFGPGTRLTVL.